This T cell receptor beta chain was identified during a study of T cells in Graves' hyperthyroidism and ophthalmopathy (dated by TCRdb to the late 2010s). As for the study more broadly: Peripheral blood samples were taken at initial diagnosis, before any treatment was given. To identify distinguishing TCR V-J signatures, a discovery cohort of 90 to 100 patients was used, comprising fewer than 45 with Graves' ophthalmopathy and around 57 with stable Graves' hyperthyroidism. Prospective prediction of ophthalmopathy was tested in an independent validation cohort consisting of some 19 hyperthyroidism patients and approximately 16 patients who later progressed to ophthalmopathy. For training and testing, the 100 or so patients in the discovery cohort were randomly divided in a 7:3 ratio. In more than 5 Graves' hyperthyroidism patients, the study also compared T-cell repertoires from thyroid tissue with T-cell repertoires from blood. Once sampling was done, hyperthyroidism patients were given methimazole at a starting dose of 30 mg daily, whereas ophthalmopathy patients were given high-dose intravenous methylprednisolone. The paper describes TCR Vbeta CDR3 sequencing of roughly 130 peripheral blood samples, made up of under 50 ophthalmopathy patients, roughly 75 hyperthyroidism patients and 17 progressor patients.

Amplification of TCR beta CDR3 regions was carried out from RNA transcripts. For the first round of RT-PCR on the TCR CDR3, the HTBI primer set was used together with the Qiagen OneStep RT-PCR kit. Libraries were constructed in a second round of multiplex PCR, after which size selection and purification were performed. Sequencing of the libraries was done on an Illumina HiSeq2000 using paired-end 100 bp reads. The study's processing was this. Raw data were processed with SOAPnuke, discarding reads with adapters, uncalled bases, mean Phred below 15, or no exact constant-primer or identifier match. COPE v1.2.5 was used to merge high-quality paired reads, and clonotypes were defined as unique nucleotide sequences. MiTCR v1.1 was used to align the clonotypes against IMGT TRBV, TRBD and TRBJ reference segments. The analysis was restricted to V-J combinations with a frequency above 0.0001, which together covered roughly 99% of the repertoires. The TCS score was defined as F50 (clonal expansion) divided by E x V (chaos), with BLOSUM62-based TCRdist calculated between CDR3 peptides within each V-J. Welch's t-statistics and random forest reduced just over 500 V-J features to around 14, which were used in a naive Bayes classifier (R e1071). Clones were called with MiXCR by TCRdb after fastp trimmed the public reads at Q25, and only in-frame beta chains were retained. Rows are unified per CDR3 protein, each entry keeping the most common DNA and genes. None of the V and J calls come from the authors' own analysis; TCRdb made them. The sample records under 400,000 distinct CDR3 sequences, 20% to 30% of which are singletons. The ten largest make up more than 60% of the sample.

CDR1 LNHDA and CDR2 SQIVND are derived from the germline V gene (reference sequence). The V and J ends are trimmed by 1 base and 7 bases, leaving 10 bases between them. From the cysteine up to the phenylalanine, the CDR3 has a length of 14 residues. The entry retains the CDR3 DNA only, 42 bases that are in frame from base 1. Overall study outcomes, separate from this receptor: In validation, the model predicted progression to ophthalmopathy with about 71% sensitivity and less than 75% specificity, a median of 6.5 months before onset. Blood samples also contained most of the expanded thyroid clonotypes (frequency above 0.001), which suggests that blood repertoires may reflect thyroid immune responses. Ophthalmopathy was separated from stable hyperthyroidism by a 13 V-J signature model, with approximately 85% sensitivity and approximately 81% specificity obtained in cross-validation and 80%/75% obtained in testing. No statistical method was used to set the sample size in advance, and investigators knew the group allocation.

This clonotype was counted a few times. Its antigen remains undetermined. Base qualities were left out, and no much larger clone turns up one base away. A patient counted as having stable Graves' hyperthyroidism if no progression to ophthalmopathy occurred over 18 months of follow-up. The hyperthyroidism patients were between 18 and 65 years old and newly diagnosed, with a disease duration of less than 2 months. Patients with uncontrolled infections, other autoimmune diseases, pregnancy or lactation were excluded. Diagnoses relied on clinical symptoms, serum thyroxine and TRAb, thyroid ultrasound and orbital computed tomography. PBMCs were isolated from about 9 ml of fresh peripheral blood by Ficoll-Paque density gradient centrifugation. Trizol reagent was used to extract total RNA, and RNA quality was then checked on an Agilent 2100 Bioanalyzer.

The chain uses TRBV19 and TRBJ2-2, with the D segment identity uncertain. This TCR came from a man in his fifties with Graves' hyperthyroidism. Sequenced sample: blood. The CDR3: CASSIAPLGGELFF. The sequenced DNA: TGTGCCAGTAGTATAGCCCCCTTGGGCGGGGAGCTGTTTTTT.